This entry lists 3 T cell receptor beta chains sequenced from one sample in a study of T cells in Graves' hyperthyroidism and ophthalmopathy. Amplified regions were TCR beta CDR3 sequences from RNA transcripts. HTBI primers drove first-round RT-PCR of the TCR CDR3. TCRdb re-called the multiplex PCR reads with MiXCR, one entry per CDR3 protein. The table has around 350,000 distinct CDR3 sequences, less than 15% seen once; the top ten hold 9.2%. Sequenced input: blood. The receptor source for this set is a woman aged 18-29 years with Graves' hyperthyroidism.

This clonotype has just a few counts. The chain joins TRBV5-1 to TRBJ2-5; a possible D gene is TRBD2 (7 bases). The CDR3 runs 16 residues. The V and J ends lost 0 bases and 5 bases respectively, with 17 bases between them. The germline V gene has CDR1 SGHRS and CDR2 YFSETQ. CDR3 sequence reads: CASSLDRGGRMETQYF. In DNA form, the CDR3 reads TGCGCCAGCAGCTTGGATCGCGGGGGCCGAATGGAGACCCAGTACTTC.

This clonotype was recorded many times. The genes are TRBV15 and TRBJ1-2, with 8 bases fitting TRBD1. Germline loops: CDR1 LNHNV, CDR2 YYDKDF (reference sequence). The CDR3 runs to 15 residues. With V trimmed by 5 bases and J by 5 bases, 10 bases remained unmatched. Here the CDR3 reads CATSVQGARGYGYTF. CDR3 in DNA: TGTGCCACCAGCGTTCAGGGGGCGCGCGGGTATGGCTACACCTTC.

This clonotype was detected a few times. The chain couples TRBV2 to TRBJ2-1; possible D gene TRBD2, 7 bases. CDR1 is SNHLY and CDR2 is FYNNEI in the germline V gene. The CDR3 spans 15 residues. Between the trimmed V and J ends, which lost 8 bases and 10 bases, there was a span of 24 bases. The CDR3 DNA is TGTGCCAGCCGGTTGGAGGGGGGGCTCCGAGAAGAGCAGTTCTTC. This sequence encodes CASRLEGGLREEQFF.